This entry lists 4 T cell receptor beta chains sequenced from one sample in a study of T cell responses to AZD1222 COVID-19 vaccine. Assay: immunoSEQ multiplex PCR; the TCRdb copy retains only in-frame clones and omits some. The table shows 150,000 to 200,000 clones, with roughly 93% occurring only once. The sample in question was peripheral blood, obtained on day 0 of AZD1222 vaccination. The origin of the receptors is an adult in good health.

The chain recombines TRBV28 with TRBJ2-5; TRBD1 might be the D (5 bases). CDR3 length: 11 amino acids. The germline V gene has CDR1 MDHEN and CDR2 SYDVKM. CDR3 sequence (DNA): TGTGACAATGGGAAGGGGCAGACCCAGTACTTC. It translates to CDNGKGQTQYF.

CDR3 DNA: TGTGCCAGCAGCTTAGGGAGTGGAACAGAGCGGGAGTGCACCTTC. Translating it yields CASSLGSGTERECTF. The rearrangement joins TRBV7-9 to TRBJ1-2; D call uncertain. This CDR3 region has 15 residues. The germline gives CDR1 SEHNR, CDR2 FQNEAQ (reference sequence). Trimming took off 1 base at V and 13 bases at J, with 22 bases between the two ends.

This clone is a singleton in its sample. This chain connects TRBV6-5 to TRBJ2-2; D is perhaps TRBD2 (5 bases). Germline loops: CDR1 MNHEY, CDR2 SVGAGI. CDR3 length: 14 amino acids. Trimming shortened V by 6 bases and J by 1 base, and 9 bases separated the two germline ends. DNA for the CDR3: TGTGCCAGCAGCCACCGGGGGAACACCGGGGAGCTGTTTTTT. Translated, it gives CASSHRGNTGELFF.

The J gene is TRBJ2-7, the V gene TRBV5-5; D is perhaps TRBD1 or TRBD2 (5 bases each). The CDR3 extends over 14 amino acids. Trimming shortened V by 2 bases and J by 3 bases, and 12 bases separated the two germline ends. In germline, CDR1 is SGHKS, CDR2 YYEKEE (reference sequence). The CDR3 region is CASSFAGTYYEQYF. CDR3 bases: TGTGCCAGCAGCTTTGCCGGGACCTACTACGAGCAGTACTTC.